A single sample gave rise to the 11 T cell receptor beta chains below, sequenced in a study of OX40 agonist ivuxolimab in advanced cancers. The repertoire was sequenced with immunoSEQ multiplex PCR; TCRdb's copy has only in-frame clones and lacks some. The sample has about 68,000 clones, approximately 90% seen once. The sample consisted of CD4+ or CD8+ T cells sorted from blood, taken in a trial of the OX40 agonist ivuxolimab. These receptors came from an adult with an advanced solid tumor such as melanoma, head and neck, liver or kidney cancer.

V is TRBV28 and J is TRBJ2-3, with 9 bases matching TRBD2. The germline V gene encodes CDR1 MDHEN and CDR2 SYDVKM. V lost 6 bases and J lost 3; bases outside the gene matches: 4. This CDR3 is 14 amino acids long. CDR3 residues: CASSGLARTDTQYF. CDR3 sequence (DNA): TGTGCCAGCAGCGGACTAGCGAGGACAGATACGCAGTATTTT.

CDR3 nucleotide sequence: TGTGCCAGCAGTTCATTGTCGTCCAGTAACTATGGCTACACCTTC. Amino acids: CASSSLSSSNYGYTF. This rearrangement joins TRBV27 to TRBJ1-2; D remains ambiguous. The CDR3 has 15 residues. V gave up 4 bases and J gave up 1 base, with 13 bases separating them. Germline CDR1 is MNHEY and CDR2 is SMNVEV (reference sequence).

The J gene is TRBJ2-7, the V gene TRBV30, with a tentative D call TRBD2 (5 bases). Germline CDR1 and CDR2: GTSNPN and SVGIG (reference sequence). V lost 6 bases and J 2 bases, leaving 14 bases between the germline ends. The CDR3 extends over 13 amino acids. The CDR3 region has the DNA TGTGCCTGCCAGCGGACGGTTGCCTACGAGCAGTACTTC. This translates into CACQRTVAYEQYF.

The chain combines TRBV25-1 with TRBJ2-7; TRBD1 aligns across 7 bases. Germline loops: CDR1 MGHDK, CDR2 SYGVNS. This CDR3 has 13 amino acids. V was pared by 5 bases and J by 5 bases, with 6 bases of the junction left unmatched. CDR3 DNA: TGTGCCAGCAGTCTACAGGGGTACCACGAGCAGTACTTC. It encodes CASSLQGYHEQYF.

This chain joins TRBV7-3 and TRBJ1-1, with D hard to call. The germline V gene has CDR1 SGHTA and CDR2 FQGTGA. The CDR3 is 13 amino acids. V gave up 4 bases and J gave up 0 bases, with 6 bases separating them. CDR3 coding DNA: TGTGCCAGCAGCTCCGCGATGAACACTGAAGCTTTCTTT. This codes for CASSSAMNTEAFF.

V is TRBV30 and J is TRBJ2-2; 8 nucleotides align to TRBD2. CDR3 length equals 15 residues. V shed 7 bases and J 4 bases; nucleotides not matched to a gene: 11. The germline V gene encodes CDR1 GTSNPN and CDR2 SVGIG (reference sequence). This CDR3 reads CALDVGRAVTGELFF. The DNA for the CDR3 is TGTGCCTTGGACGTCGGGAGGGCCGTCACCGGGGAGCTGTTTTTT.

The chain has TRBV5-1 and TRBJ2-7, with D tentatively TRBD2 (6 bases). Per the germline V gene, CDR1 is SGHRS and CDR2 is YFSETQ. V was clipped by 0 bases and J by 2 bases, with 15 bases between them. The CDR3 runs 16 residues. CDR3 loop: CASSLGLAGLTYEQYF. CDR3 nucleotide sequence: TGCGCCAGCAGCTTGGGGTTGGCGGGATTAACCTACGAGCAGTACTTC.

The J gene is TRBJ2-7, the V gene TRBV18; D is undetermined. The V end lost 1 base, the J end lost 5 bases, and 12 bases lay between the germline ends. Germline V gene sequence: CDR1 KGHSH, CDR2 LQKENI. CDR3 length: 14 amino acids. The CDR3 reads CASSPLGKTDEQYF. The CDR3 coding sequence is TGTGCCAGCTCACCACTTGGCAAGACCGACGAGCAGTACTTC.

In its sample, this clone is medium-sized (0.01 to 0.1%). The V call is TRBV5-4, the J call TRBJ2-7; tentatively, D is TRBD2 (5 bases). Germline V gives CDR1 SGHNT, CDR2 YYREEE (reference sequence). The length of the CDR3 is 13 residues. V lost 3 bases and J lost 5, with 12 bases in between. In DNA form, the CDR3 reads TGTGCCAGCAGCTCGGTTGGACTGAACGAGCAGTACTTC. Translated, it gives CASSSVGLNEQYF.

This clone is a singleton in its sample. J is TRBJ2-3 and V is TRBV6-1; D gene unclear. V shed 7 bases and J shed 2 bases, with 16 bases lying between them. The CDR3 spans 15 residues. CDR1 and CDR2 from the germline V gene are MNHNS and SASEGT. CDR3 in amino acids: CASNSGSQYTDTQYF. Here the CDR3 DNA reads TGTGCCAGCAACTCGGGCAGCCAGTACACAGATACGCAGTATTTT.

The table lists this clone with a count of one. CDR3 residues: CASSEWTDDEKLFF. The CDR3 region has the DNA TGTGCCAGCAGTGAGTGGACGGATGATGAAAAACTGTTTTTT. The V gene is TRBV6-4, the J gene TRBJ1-4; D uncertain. V gave up 3 bases and J gave up 6 bases, with 11 bases separating them. CDR1 and CDR2 from the germline V gene are MRHNA and SNTAGT. CDR3 length: 14 amino acids.